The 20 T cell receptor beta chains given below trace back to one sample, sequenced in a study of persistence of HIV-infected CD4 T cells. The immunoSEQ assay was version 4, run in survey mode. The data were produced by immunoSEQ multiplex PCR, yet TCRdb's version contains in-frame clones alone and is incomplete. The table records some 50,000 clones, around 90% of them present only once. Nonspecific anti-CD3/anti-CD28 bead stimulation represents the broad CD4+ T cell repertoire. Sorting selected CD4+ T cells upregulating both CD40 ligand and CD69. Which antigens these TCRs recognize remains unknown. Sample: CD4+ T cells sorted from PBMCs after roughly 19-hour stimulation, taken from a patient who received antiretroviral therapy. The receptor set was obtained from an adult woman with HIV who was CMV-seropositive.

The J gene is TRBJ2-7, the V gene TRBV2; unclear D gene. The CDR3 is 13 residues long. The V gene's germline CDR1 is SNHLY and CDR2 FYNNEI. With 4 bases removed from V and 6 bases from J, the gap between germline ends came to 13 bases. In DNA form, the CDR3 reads TGTGCCAGCAGTGCAGAACGAGTAAGCGAGCAGTACTTC. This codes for CASSAERVSEQYF.

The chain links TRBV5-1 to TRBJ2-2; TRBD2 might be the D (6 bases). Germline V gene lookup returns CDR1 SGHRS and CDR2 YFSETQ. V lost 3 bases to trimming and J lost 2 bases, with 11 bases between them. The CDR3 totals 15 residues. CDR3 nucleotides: TGCGCCAGCAGCTGGCGGGACTTCAACACCGGGGAGCTGTTTTTT. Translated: CASSWRDFNTGELFF.

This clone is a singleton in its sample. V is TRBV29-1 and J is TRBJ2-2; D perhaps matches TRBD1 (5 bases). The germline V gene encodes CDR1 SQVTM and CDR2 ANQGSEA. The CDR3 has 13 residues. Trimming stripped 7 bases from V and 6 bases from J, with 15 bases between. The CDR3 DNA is TGCAGCGCTAATAGGGGATCATCCGGGGAGCTGTTTTTT. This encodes CSANRGSSGELFF.

CDR3 protein: CASSYSSTAGYGYTF. Written as DNA, the CDR3 is TGTGCCAGCAGTTACTCGTCCACGGCAGGTTATGGCTACACCTTC. The chain recombines TRBV6-5 with TRBJ1-2; D call uncertain. CDR1 MNHEY and CDR2 SVGAGI come from the germline V gene. The CDR3 is made up of 15 amino acids. Deletions cut 0 bases from V and 5 bases from J, with 13 bases between.

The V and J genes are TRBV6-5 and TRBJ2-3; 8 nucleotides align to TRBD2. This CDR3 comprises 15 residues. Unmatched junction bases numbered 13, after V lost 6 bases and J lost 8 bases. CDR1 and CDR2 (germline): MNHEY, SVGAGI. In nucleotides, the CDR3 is TGTGCCAGCAGCCCATTTAGCGGGGTGGTCTCTACGCAGTATTTT. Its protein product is CASSPFSGVVSTQYF.

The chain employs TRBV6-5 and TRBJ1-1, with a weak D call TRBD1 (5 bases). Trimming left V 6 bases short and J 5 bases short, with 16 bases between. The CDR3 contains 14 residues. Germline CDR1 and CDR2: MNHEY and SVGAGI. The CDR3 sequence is CASSRGGSKTEAFF. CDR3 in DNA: TGTGCCAGCAGCCGTGGGGGGAGTAAAACTGAAGCTTTCTTT.

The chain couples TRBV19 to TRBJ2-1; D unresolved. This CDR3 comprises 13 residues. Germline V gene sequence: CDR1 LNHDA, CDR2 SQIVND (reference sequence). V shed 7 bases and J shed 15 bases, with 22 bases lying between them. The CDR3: CASTAPGQTSRFF. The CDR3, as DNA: TGTGCCAGTACCGCCCCCGGGCAGACATCCCGGTTCTTC.

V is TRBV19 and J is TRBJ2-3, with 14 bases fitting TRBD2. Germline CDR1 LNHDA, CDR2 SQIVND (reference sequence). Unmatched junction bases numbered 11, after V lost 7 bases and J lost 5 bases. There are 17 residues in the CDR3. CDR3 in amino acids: CASTPRTSGRFGDTQYF. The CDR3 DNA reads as TGTGCCAGTACCCCGAGGACTAGCGGGAGGTTTGGAGATACGCAGTATTTT.

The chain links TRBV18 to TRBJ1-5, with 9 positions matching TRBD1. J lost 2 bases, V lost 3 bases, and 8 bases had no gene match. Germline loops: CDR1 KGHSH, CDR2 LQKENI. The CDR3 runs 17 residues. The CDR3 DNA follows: TGTGCCAGCTCACCCCTTGGGACAGGGTTGGGCAATCAGCCCCAGCATTTT. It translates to CASSPLGTGLGNQPQHF.

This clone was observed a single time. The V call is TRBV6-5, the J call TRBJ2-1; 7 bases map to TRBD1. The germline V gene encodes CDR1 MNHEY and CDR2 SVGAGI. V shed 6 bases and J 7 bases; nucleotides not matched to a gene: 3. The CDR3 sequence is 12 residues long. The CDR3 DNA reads TGTGCCAGCAGGGGGACAGAAAATGAGCAGTTCTTC. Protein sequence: CASRGTENEQFF.

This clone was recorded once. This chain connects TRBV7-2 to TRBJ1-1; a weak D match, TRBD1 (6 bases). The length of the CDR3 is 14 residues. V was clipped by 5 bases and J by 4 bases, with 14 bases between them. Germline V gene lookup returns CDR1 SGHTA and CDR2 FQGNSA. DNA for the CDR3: TGTGCCAGCAGCCGGGTGGGGGGGCGCACTGAAGCTTTCTTT. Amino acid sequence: CASSRVGGRTEAFF. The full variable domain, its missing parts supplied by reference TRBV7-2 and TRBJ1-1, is GAGVSQSPSNKVTEKGKDVELRCDPISGHTALYWYRQSLGQGLEFLIYFQGNSAPDKSGLPSDRFSAERTGGSVSTLTIQRTQQEDSAVYLCASSRVGGRTEAFFGQGTRLTVV.

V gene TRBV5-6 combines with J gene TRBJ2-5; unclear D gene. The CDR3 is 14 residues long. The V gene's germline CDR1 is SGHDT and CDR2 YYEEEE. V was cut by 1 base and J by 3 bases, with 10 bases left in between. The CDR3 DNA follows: TGTGCCAGCAGCTTGCCGCGCCAGAAAGAGACCCAGTACTTC. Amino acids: CASSLPRQKETQYF.

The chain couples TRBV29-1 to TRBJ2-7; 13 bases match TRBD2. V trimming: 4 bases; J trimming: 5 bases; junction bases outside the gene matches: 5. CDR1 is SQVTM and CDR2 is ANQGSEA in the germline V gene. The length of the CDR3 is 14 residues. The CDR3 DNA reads TGCAGCGTTGTTCGGACTAGCGGGGGCGACGAGCAGTACTTC. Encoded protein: CSVVRTSGGDEQYF.

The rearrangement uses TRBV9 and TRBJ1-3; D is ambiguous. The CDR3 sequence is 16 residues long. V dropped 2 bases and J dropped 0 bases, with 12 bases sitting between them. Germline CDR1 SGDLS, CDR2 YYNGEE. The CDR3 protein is CASSVSGVPSGNTIYF. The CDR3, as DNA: TGTGCCAGCAGCGTCAGTGGGGTTCCCTCTGGAAACACCATATATTTT.

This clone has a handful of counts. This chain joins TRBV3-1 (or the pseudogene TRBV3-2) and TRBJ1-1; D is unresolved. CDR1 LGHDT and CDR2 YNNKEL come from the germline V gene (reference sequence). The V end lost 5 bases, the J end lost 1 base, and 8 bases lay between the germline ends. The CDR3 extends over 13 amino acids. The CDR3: CASSIPPNTEAFF. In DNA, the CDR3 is TGTGCCAGCAGCATACCCCCGAACACTGAAGCTTTCTTT.

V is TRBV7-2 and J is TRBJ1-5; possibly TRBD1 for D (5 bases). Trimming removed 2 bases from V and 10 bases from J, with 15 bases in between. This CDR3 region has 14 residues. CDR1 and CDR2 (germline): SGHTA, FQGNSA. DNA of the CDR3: TGTGCCAGCAGCTTATCCCCAGACAGCCCTCCCCAGCATTTT. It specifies CASSLSPDSPPQHF.

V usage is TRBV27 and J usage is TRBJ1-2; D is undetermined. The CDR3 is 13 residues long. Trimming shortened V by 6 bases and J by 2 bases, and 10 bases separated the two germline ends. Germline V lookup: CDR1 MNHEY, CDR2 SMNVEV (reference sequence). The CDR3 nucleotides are TGTGCCAGCAGCCCTAGAGTAAACTATGGCTACACCTTC. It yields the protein CASSPRVNYGYTF.

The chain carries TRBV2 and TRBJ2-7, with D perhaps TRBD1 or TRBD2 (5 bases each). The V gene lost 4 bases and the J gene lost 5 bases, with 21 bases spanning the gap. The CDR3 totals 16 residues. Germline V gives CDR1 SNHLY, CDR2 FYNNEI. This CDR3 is CASSGGKAGMRDEQYF. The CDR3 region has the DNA TGTGCCAGCAGTGGGGGTAAAGCAGGGATGAGGGACGAGCAGTACTTC.

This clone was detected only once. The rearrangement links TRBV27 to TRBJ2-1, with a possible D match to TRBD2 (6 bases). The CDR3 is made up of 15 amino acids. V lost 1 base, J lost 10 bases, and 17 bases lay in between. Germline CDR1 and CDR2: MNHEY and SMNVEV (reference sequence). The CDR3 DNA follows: TGTGCCAGCAGTTTATGGGGCGGGTTCGCGGGAGAGCAGTTCTTC. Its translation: CASSLWGGFAGEQFF.

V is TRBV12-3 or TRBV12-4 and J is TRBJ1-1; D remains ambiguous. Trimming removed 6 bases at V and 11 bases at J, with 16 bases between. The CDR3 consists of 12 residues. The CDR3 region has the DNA TGTGCCAGCAGGACCCTAGACCGACGGGCTTTCTTT. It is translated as CASRTLDRRAFF.